Sequencing of this TCR beta chain was carried out in a study of early stage breast cancer tumors (dated by TCRdb to 2015 to 2018). The study in broad terms: Of the approximately 15 invasive breast tumors, twelve were found to be estrogen receptor-positive, progesterone receptor-positive and HER2-negative. About 70% of the 12 ER+/PR+/HER2- tumors were invasive ductal carcinomas, while the other four were invasive lobular carcinomas. The average read coverage per sample was about 10-fold. A total of about 2,800,000 templates, representing 1,097,674 unique clonotypes, were detected across all samples.

What the study reported, not specific to this receptor: Analysis by tumor subtype was prevented by the small cohort size. Repertoires from blood and normal breast were more alike than repertoires from blood and tumor, and in 14 of 16 patients, comparing each tissue with blood separated tumor from normal. Tumors showed about 2.4-fold higher T cell density and higher clonality than adjacent normal breast tissue. Chain pairing and functional markers such as CD4, CD8 and FOXP3 were not captured by bulk genomic DNA sequencing of unsorted cells. Enriched TCRB sequences shared across patients were found to be mostly commonly generated sequences that were unlikely to play an important role in the tumor microenvironment.

Each sample was amplified in two independent genomic DNA replicates, using 0.5 ug for blood and around 1.6 ug for tumor or normal breast. TCRB sequencing of genomic DNA was carried out with the ImmunoSeq Intro kit according to the manufacturer's instructions. Multiplex PCR was run for 30 to 40 cycles using proprietary primers and spike-in control sequences for absolute quantification. An 87-bp fragment spanning the CDR3 and flanking V and J genes was sequenced with single-end 150-bp reads. Each lane of an Illumina MiSeq running version 3.0 chemistry carried seven multiplexed samples, with two replicates apiece. The study's processing was this. The vendor's proprietary pipeline processed the raw data and merged both replicates into a single result for each sample. Productive rearrangements sharing the V-gene family, CDR3 amino acid sequence and J-gene segment were defined as clonotypes. Clonality was calculated as 1 minus the normalized Shannon entropy (Pielou evenness) of TCRB abundances. T cell density was estimated by dividing total templates by the number of input cells inferred from the DNA input amount. Recon was used with default parameters to estimate total repertoire diversity and clonality. A clonotype counted as tumor-enriched if its abundance in tumor exceeded 0.1% and was at least 32-fold higher than its abundance in normal breast. TCRdb carries this immuneACCESS record with in-frame sequences only. Its versions omit some clonotypes, under half of them owing to an unresolved V gene in the studies checked, with the rest unexplained. That table furnishes V, J and clone size, whereas the DNA furnished D and trimming. This sample has just over 50,000 clones in its table, and 78% of those were observed once. 3% to 3.5% of the sample is taken by the ten largest.

The study profiled bulk TCR beta-chain repertoires in matched peripheral blood, tumor and adjacent normal breast tissue taken from around 15 patients with early-stage breast cancer. Before surgery, about 4.5-10 mL of whole blood was collected in EDTA tubes and processed within 2 hours. Peripheral blood mononuclear cells were isolated by Ficoll-Paque centrifugation in SepMate-50 tubes. For storage in liquid nitrogen, PBMCs were cryopreserved as aliquots of about 1.7 to 4.5 million cells in about 90% FBS with approximately 10% DMSO. The Qiagen AllPrep DNA/RNA Mini kit was used to extract genomic DNA. About this clone itself: What antigen it recognizes has not been identified. No base quality information exists; no much larger clone differs at one position.

Sequenced sample: blood. This clonotype was obtained from a person between 35 and 49 years old with breast cancer.

The DNA sequence follows: TGTGCCAGCTCACACCCGAGGGGGTATGGCTACACCTTC. Translation gives CASSHPRGYGYTF. In this chain, TRBV5-8 is recombined with TRBJ1-2; D gene: possibly TRBD1, on 6 matching bases. V sheds 7 bases and J sheds 5 bases, leaving 15 bases between their ends. According to the germline V gene, CDR1 reads SGHTS and CDR2 reads YDEGEE. The CDR3 measures 13 amino acids from cysteine to phenylalanine. The kept DNA is CDR3 alone, 39 bases in frame from the first base.